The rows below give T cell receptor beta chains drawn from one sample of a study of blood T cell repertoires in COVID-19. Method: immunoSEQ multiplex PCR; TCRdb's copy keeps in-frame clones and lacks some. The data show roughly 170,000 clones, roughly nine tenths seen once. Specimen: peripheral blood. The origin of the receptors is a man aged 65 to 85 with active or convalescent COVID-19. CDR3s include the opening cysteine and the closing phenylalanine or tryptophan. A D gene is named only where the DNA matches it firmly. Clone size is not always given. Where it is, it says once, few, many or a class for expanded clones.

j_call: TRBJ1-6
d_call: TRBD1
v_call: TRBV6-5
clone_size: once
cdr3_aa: CAIKTWGQGASPLHF
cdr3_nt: TGTGCCATCAAAACCTGGGGGCAGGGGGCATCACCCCTCCACTTT

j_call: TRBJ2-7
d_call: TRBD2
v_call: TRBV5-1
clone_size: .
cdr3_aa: CASSLVGWRELSYEQYF
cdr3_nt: TGCGCCAGCAGCTTGGTAGGGTGGCGGGAGTTGTCCTACGAGCAGTACTTC

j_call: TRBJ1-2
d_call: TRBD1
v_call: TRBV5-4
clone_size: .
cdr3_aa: CASSWTGSNYGYTF
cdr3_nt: TGTGCCAGCAGCTGGACAGGGTCCAACTATGGCTACACCTTC

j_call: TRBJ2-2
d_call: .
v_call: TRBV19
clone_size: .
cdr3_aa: CASRGAQGFGELFF
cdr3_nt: TGTGCCAGTAGGGGAGCCCAGGGGTTCGGGGAGCTGTTTTTT

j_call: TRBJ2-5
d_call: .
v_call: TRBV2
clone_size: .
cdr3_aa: CASSGGGETQYF
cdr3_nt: TGTGCCAGCAGTGGGGGAGGAGAGACCCAGTACTTC

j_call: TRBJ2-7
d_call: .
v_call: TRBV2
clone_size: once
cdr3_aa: CASSGAGPLYEQYF
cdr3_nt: TGTGCCAGCAGTGGGGCGGGACCTCTCTACGAGCAGTACTTC

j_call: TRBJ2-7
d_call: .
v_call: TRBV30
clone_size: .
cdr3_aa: CAWNRKTYLSYEQYF
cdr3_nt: TGTGCCTGGAATCGTAAAACTTATCTCTCCTACGAGCAGTACTTC

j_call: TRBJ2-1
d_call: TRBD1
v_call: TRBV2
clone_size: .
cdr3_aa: CASSEGTGDNEQFF
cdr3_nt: TGTGCCAGCAGCGAAGGTACAGGGGACAATGAGCAGTTCTTC

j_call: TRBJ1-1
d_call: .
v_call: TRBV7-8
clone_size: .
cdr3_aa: CASSFGGGNTEAFF
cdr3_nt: TGTGCCAGCAGCTTTGGGGGGGGGAACACTGAAGCTTTCTTT

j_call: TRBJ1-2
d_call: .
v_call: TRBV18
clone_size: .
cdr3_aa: CASSPQGINYGYTF
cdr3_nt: TGTGCCAGCTCACCTCAGGGGATAAACTATGGCTACACCTTC

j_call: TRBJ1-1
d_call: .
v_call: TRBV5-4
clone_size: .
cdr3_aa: CASSTPRSSFAEAFF
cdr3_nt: TGTGCCAGCAGCACCCCCAGGTCGAGCTTCGCTGAAGCTTTCTTT

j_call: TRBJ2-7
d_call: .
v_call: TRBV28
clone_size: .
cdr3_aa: CASSSLPDEQYF
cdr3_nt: TGTGCCAGCAGCTCCCTACCCGACGAGCAGTACTTC

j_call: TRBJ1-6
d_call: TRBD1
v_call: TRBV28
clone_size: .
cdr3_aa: CASSPGGAASPLHF
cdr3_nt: TGTGCCAGCAGCCCAGGGGGCGCGGCTTCACCCCTCCACTTT

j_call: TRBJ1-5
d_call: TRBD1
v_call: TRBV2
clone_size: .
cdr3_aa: CASSPWTGAPLSDQPQHF
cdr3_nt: TGTGCCAGCAGTCCCTGGACAGGGGCCCCCCTAAGCGATCAGCCCCAGCATTTT

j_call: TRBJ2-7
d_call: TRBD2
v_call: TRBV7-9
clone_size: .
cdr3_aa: CASSLQMGLAGDYEQYF
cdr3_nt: TGTGCCAGCAGCTTACAGATGGGACTAGCGGGAGACTACGAGCAGTACTTC

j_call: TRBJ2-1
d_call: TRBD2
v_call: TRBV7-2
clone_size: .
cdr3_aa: CASSLIFTSGSDEQFF
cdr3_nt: TGTGCCAGCAGCTTAATTTTTACTAGCGGGAGTGATGAGCAGTTCTTC

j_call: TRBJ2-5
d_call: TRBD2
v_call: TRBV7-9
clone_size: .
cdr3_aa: CASSHLRGTGGETQYF
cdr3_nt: TGTGCCAGCAGCCACCTTCGGGGGACGGGAGGGGAGACCCAGTACTTC

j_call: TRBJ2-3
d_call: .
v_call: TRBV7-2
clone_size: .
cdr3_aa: CASSLGTSTDTQYF
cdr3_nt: TGTGCCAGCAGCTTAGGGACTAGCACAGATACGCAGTATTTT

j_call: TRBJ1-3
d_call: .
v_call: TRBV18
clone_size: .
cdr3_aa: CASSPNSGTDDTIYF
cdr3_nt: TGTGCCAGCTCACCAAACAGCGGGACGGACGACACCATATATTTT

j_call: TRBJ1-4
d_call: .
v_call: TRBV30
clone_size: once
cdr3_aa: CAWSWAGNEKLFF
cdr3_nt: TGTGCCTGGAGTTGGGCAGGGAATGAAAAACTGTTTTTT

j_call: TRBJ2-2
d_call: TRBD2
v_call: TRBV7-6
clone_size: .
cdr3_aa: CASSLVFGLAGSRFTGELFF
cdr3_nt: TGTGCCAGCAGCTTAGTGTTCGGTCTAGCGGGGAGCCGGTTCACCGGGGAGCTGTTTTTT

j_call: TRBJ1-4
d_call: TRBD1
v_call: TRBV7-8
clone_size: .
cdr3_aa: CASSPTGDLDNEKLFF
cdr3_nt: TGTGCCAGCAGCCCAACAGGGGATTTGGATAATGAAAAACTGTTTTTT

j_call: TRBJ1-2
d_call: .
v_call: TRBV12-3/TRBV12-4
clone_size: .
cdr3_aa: CASSRGYGYTF
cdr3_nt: TGTGCCAGCAGTCGCGGGTATGGCTACACCTTC

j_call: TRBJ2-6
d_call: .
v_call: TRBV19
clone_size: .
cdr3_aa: CASSIAEAYSGANVLTF
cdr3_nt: TGTGCCAGTAGTATAGCGGAAGCGTACTCTGGGGCCAACGTCCTGACTTTC

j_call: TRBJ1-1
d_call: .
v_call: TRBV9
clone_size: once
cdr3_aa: CASSRGVNTEAFF
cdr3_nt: TGTGCCAGCAGTCGGGGGGTGAACACTGAAGCTTTCTTT

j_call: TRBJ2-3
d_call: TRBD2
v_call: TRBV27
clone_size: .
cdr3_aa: CASSSTLAGGTPDTQYF
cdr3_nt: TGTGCCAGCAGTTCCACCCTAGCGGGAGGCACACCAGATACGCAGTATTTT

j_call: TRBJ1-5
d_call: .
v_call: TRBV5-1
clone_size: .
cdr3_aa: CASSLGQGGQPQHF
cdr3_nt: TGCGCCAGCAGCTTGGGTCAGGGTGGGCAGCCCCAGCATTTT

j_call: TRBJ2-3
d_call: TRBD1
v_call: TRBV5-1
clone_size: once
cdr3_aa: CASSSQGPRGTDTQYF
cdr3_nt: TGCGCCAGCAGCTCACAGGGGCCCCGCGGCACAGATACGCAGTATTTT

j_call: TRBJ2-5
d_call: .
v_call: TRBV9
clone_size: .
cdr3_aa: CASSAIRGGETQYF
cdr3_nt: TGTGCCAGCAGCGCCATACGAGGGGGAGAGACCCAGTACTTC

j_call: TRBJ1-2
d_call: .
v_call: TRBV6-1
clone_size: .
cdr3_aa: CASSDRVLLGYTF
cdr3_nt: TGTGCCAGCAGTGACAGGGTATTGTTAGGCTACACCTTC

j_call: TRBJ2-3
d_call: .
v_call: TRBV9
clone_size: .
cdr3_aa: CASSVADRSTDTQYF
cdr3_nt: TGTGCCAGCAGCGTGGCGGACAGATCAACAGATACGCAGTATTTT

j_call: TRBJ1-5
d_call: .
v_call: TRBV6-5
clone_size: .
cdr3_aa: CASSSGAVTQPQHF
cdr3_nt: TGTGCCAGCAGTTCAGGGGCCGTAACTCAGCCCCAGCATTTT

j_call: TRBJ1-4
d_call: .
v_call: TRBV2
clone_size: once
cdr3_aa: CASSRDPDSPGGKLFF
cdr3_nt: TGTGCCAGCAGCCGAGATCCCGACAGCCCCGGTGGAAAACTGTTTTTT

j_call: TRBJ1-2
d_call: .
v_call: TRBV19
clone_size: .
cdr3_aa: CASRSQDGYTF
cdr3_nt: TGTGCCAGCAGATCGCAGGATGGCTACACCTTC

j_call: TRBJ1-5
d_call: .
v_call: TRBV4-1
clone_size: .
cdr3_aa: CASSHAQTDSNQPQHF
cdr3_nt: TGCGCCAGCAGCCATGCCCAGACTGATAGCAATCAGCCCCAGCATTTT

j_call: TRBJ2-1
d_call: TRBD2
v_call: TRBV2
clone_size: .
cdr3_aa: CASGSGTYSYNEQFF
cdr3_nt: TGTGCCAGCGGTAGCGGGACTTATTCCTACAATGAGCAGTTCTTC

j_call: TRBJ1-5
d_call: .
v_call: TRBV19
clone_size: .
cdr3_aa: CASTRTASNQPQHF
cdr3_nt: TGTGCCAGTACCCGGACAGCTAGCAATCAGCCCCAGCATTTT

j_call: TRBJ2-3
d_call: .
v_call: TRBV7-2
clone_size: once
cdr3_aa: CASSFEGVDTQYF
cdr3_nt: TGTGCCAGCAGCTTCGAGGGCGTGGATACGCAGTATTTT

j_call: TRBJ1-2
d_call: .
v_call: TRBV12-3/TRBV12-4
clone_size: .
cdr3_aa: CASSLGLGYTF
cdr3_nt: TGTGCCAGCAGTTTAGGGCTTGGCTACACCTTC

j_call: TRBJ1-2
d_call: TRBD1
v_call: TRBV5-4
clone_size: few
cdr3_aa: CASSWERRTGADDGYTF
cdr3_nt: TGTGCCAGCAGCTGGGAGAGGAGGACAGGGGCGGACGATGGCTACACCTTC

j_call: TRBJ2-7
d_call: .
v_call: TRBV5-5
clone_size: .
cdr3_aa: CASSPWGGALIDEQYF
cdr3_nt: TGTGCCAGCAGCCCCTGGGGCGGGGCGTTGATCGACGAGCAGTACTTC

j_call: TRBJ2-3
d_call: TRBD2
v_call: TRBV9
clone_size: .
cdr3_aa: CASSTRAGLATDTQYF
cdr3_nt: TGTGCCAGCAGCACAAGAGCGGGACTAGCGACAGATACGCAGTATTTT

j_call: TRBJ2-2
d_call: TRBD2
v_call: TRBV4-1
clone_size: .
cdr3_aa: CASMGTSGNKRGELFF
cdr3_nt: TGCGCCAGCATGGGGACTAGCGGGAATAAAAGGGGGGAGCTGTTTTTT

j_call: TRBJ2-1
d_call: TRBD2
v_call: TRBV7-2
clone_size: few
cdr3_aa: CASSLARAGGLGQFF
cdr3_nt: TGTGCCAGCAGCTTAGCTCGAGCGGGAGGCCTCGGGCAGTTCTTC

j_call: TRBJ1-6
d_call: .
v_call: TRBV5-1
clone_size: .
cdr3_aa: CASSLSFERQRVSPLHF
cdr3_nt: TGCGCCAGCAGCTTGTCCTTTGAGAGACAGAGAGTTTCACCCCTCCACTTT

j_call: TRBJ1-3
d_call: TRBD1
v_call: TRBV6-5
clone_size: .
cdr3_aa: CASSYSRGLSGNTIYF
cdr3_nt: TGTGCCAGCAGTTACTCGAGGGGGCTTTCTGGAAACACCATATATTTT

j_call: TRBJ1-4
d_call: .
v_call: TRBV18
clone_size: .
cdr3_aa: CASSPFNREGGEKLFF
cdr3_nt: TGTGCCAGCTCACCGTTTAACAGGGAAGGGGGAGAAAAACTGTTTTTT

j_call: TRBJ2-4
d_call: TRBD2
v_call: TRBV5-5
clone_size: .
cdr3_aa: CASSLVGSGSAAQYF
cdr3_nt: TGTGCCAGCAGCTTGGTGGGTAGCGGGTCCGCGGCTCAGTACTTC

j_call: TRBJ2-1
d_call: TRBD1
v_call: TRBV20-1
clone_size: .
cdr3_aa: CSASTGVNNEQFF
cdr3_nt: TGCAGTGCTAGTACAGGGGTAAACAATGAGCAGTTCTTC

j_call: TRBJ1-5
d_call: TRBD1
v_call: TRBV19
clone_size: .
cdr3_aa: CASSRGQGALNQPQHF
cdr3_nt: TGTGCCAGTAGTAGGGGACAGGGGGCGTTAAATCAGCCCCAGCATTTT

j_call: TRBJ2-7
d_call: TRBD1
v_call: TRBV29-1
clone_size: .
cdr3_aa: CSAGTAYEQYF
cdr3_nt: TGCAGCGCCGGGACAGCCTACGAGCAGTACTTC

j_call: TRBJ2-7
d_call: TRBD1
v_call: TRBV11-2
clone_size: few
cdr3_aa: CASSGGTGPYEQYF
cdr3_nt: TGTGCCAGCAGCGGGGGGACAGGGCCCTACGAGCAGTACTTC

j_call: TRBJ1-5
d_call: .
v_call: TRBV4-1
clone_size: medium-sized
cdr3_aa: CASSQDGAANQPQHF
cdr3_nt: TGCGCCAGCAGCCAAGATGGGGCAGCGAATCAGCCCCAGCATTTT

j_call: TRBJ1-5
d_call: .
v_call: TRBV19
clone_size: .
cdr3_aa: CASSTTGLGNQPQHF
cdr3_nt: TGTGCCAGTAGTACAACAGGGCTTGGCAATCAGCCCCAGCATTTT

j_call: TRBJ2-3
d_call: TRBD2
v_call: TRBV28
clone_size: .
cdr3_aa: CASSSEGGPTDTQYF
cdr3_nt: TGTGCCAGCAGTAGTGAGGGAGGGCCAACAGATACGCAGTATTTT